One T cell receptor beta chain is described in this entry. These data are taken from a study of blood T cell repertoires in COVID-19. The protocol was immunoSEQ multiplex PCR, while the TCRdb copy is restricted to in-frame clones and leaves out a portion. The sample has about 190,000 clones, roughly 80% seen once. Germline loops: CDR1 LGHNT, CDR2 FRNRAP. Trimming removed 1 base from V and 8 bases from J; junction bases left unmatched: 9. The CDR3 contains 16 residues. This sequence joins TRBV12-5 and TRBJ2-1; the match to TRBD2 covers 9 bases. Sequenced input: peripheral blood. The source is a woman aged 45-59 years with acute or convalescent COVID-19. The CDR3 DNA reads as TGTGCTAGTGGTTTGGACGGGCGGGGGGGCTCGGATGAGCAGTTCTTC. Amino acid sequence: CASGLDGRGGSDEQFF.